This T cell receptor (beta chain) is from a study of regulatory T cells in long-lasting Graves disease. Across the study: Graves' cases, newly diagnosed, had used antithyroid drugs under 3 months.

This sample's time point: newly diagnosed GD, antithyroid drugs for less than 3 months. The TCR library was prepared using RNA isolated from PBMCs. American Thyroid Association guidelines were used to diagnose Graves' disease. V was pared by 6 bases and J by 3 bases, with 7 bases of the junction left unmatched. From germline, CDR1 is MDHEN and CDR2 SYDVKM. The CDR3 covers 16 residues. Building of the TCR beta libraries involved iRepertoire HTBI primers and Arm-PCR of CDR3 regions. One entry per CDR3 protein, called by TCRdb with MiXCR from the multiplex PCR reads. Of about 560,000 distinct CDR3 sequences in the sample, about 16% were seen once. This clonotype has a count of ten or more. These data also formed part of another study, on T cells in Graves' hyperthyroidism and ophthalmopathy. From that paper: Thyroid ultrasound, orbital computed tomography, clinical symptoms, and serum thyroxine and TRAb underpinned diagnoses. Initially, a first-round RT-PCR of the TCR CDR3 employed the HTBI primer set.

The TCR sequence derives from a man between 18 and 35 years old with Graves disease. The specimen was peripheral blood mononuclear cells (PBMCs), collected at new diagnosis, from a patient treated with antithyroid drugs. This rearrangement joins TRBV28 to TRBJ2-1; 11 bases map to TRBD2. CDR3 bases: TGTGCCAGCAGCCTAGCCGGGACTAGCGGCTACAATGAGCAGTTCTTC. It translates to CASSLAGTSGYNEQFF.